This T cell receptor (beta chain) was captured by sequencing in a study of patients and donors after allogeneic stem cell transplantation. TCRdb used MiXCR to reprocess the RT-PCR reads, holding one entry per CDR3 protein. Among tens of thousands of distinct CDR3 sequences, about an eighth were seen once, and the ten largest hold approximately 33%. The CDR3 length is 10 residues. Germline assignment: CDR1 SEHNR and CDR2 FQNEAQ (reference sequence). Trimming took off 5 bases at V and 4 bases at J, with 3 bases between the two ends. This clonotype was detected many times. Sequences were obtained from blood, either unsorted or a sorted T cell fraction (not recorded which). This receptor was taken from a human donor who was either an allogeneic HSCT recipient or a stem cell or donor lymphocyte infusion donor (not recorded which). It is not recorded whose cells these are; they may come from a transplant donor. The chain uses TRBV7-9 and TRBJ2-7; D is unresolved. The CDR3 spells CASSGYEQYF. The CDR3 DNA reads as TGTGCCAGCAGCGGATACGAGCAGTACTTC.